This T cell receptor beta chain was sequenced in a study of T cell clones after liver transplantation. Turning to the study itself: Standard immunosuppression, with no induction, continued until 12-24 months after transplant. Study conclusions and caveats: Graft donor-reactive T cells may have migrated into the graft rather than being deleted.

Some clones are missing from TCRdb's copy, which holds only in-frame ones; the method was immunoSEQ multiplex PCR. The repertoire holds under 85,000 clones, with about 80% as singletons. V dropped 4 bases and J dropped 5; count of bases not matched to a gene: 16. This CDR3 is 17 amino acids long. CDR1 and CDR2 (germline): MNHNS, SASEGT. Points on this clone: Its specificity is not known.

This clonotype was obtained from a human patient who received a liver transplant. Some T cells may trace back to the graft donor. This sample comprised CD4+ T cells from blood, obtained 12 months after liver transplant. The V and J genes are TRBV6-1 and TRBJ1-2; 7 positions agree with TRBD1. Here the CDR3 reads CASSAKWGDSSIYGYTF. In nucleotides, the CDR3 is TGTGCCAGCAGTGCCAAATGGGGGGACAGTTCTATATATGGCTACACCTTC.